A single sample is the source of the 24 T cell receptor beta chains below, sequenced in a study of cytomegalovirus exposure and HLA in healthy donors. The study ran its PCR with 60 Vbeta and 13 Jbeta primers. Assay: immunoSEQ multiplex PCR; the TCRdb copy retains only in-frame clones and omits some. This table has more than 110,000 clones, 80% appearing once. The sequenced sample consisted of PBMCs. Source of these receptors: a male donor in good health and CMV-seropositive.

This CDR3 reads CASTLLAVYEQYF. The CDR3 DNA follows: TGTGCCAGCACCCTATTAGCGGTCTACGAGCAGTACTTC. The chain recombines TRBV6-1 with TRBJ2-7; maybe TRBD2 (6 bases). V dropped 7 bases and J dropped 3 bases, with 13 bases sitting between them. The germline CDR1 and CDR2 sequences are MNHNS and SASEGT. CDR3 length: 13 amino acids.

The CDR3 nucleotides read TGCGCCAGCAGCTTGGAGGCACGGGCCGGGGAGCTGTTTTTT. Encoded protein: CASSLEARAGELFF. The chain combines TRBV5-1 with TRBJ2-2, with D uncertain. This CDR3 comprises 14 residues. Looked up from germline, CDR1 is SGHRS and CDR2 is YFSETQ. The V and J ends lost 0 bases and 6 bases respectively, with 9 bases between them.

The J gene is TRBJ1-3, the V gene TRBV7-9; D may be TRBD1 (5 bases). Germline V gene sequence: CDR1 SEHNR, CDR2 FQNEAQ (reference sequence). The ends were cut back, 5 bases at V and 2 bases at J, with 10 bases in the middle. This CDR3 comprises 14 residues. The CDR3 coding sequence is TGTGCCAGCAGCCCCGGGGGTACTGGAAACACCATATATTTT. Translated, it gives CASSPGGTGNTIYF. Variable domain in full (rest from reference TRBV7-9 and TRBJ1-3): DTGVSQNPRHKITKRGQNVTFRCDPISEHNRLYWYRQTLGQGPEFLTYFQNEAQLEKSRLLSDRFSAERPKGSFSTLEIQRTEQGDSAMYLCASSPGGTGNTIYFGEGSWLTVV.

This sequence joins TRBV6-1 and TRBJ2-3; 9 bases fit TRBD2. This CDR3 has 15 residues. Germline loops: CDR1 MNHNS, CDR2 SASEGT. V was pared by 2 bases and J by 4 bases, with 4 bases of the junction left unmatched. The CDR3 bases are TGTGCCAGCAGTGAAACGGGACTAGCCGCAGATACGCAGTATTTT. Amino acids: CASSETGLAADTQYF.

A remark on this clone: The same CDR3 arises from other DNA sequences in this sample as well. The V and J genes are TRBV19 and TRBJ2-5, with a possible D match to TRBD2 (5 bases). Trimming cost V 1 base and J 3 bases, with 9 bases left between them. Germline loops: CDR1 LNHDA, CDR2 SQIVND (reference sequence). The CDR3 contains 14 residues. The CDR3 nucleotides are TGTGCCAGTAGTATAGGGACGGGGAAAGAGACCCAGTACTTC. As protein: CASSIGTGKETQYF.

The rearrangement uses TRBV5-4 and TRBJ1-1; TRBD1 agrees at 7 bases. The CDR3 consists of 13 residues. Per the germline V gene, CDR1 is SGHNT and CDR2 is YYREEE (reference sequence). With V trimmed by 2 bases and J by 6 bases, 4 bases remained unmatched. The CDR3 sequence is CASSLRGRPEAFF. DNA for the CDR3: TGTGCCAGCAGCTTAAGGGGGCGGCCTGAAGCTTTCTTT.

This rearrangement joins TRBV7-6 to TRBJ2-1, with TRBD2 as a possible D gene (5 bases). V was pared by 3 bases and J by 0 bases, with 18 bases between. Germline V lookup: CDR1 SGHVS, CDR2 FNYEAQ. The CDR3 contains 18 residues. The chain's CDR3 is CASSLTTGSPYSYNEQFF. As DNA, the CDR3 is TGTGCCAGCAGCTTGACTACGGGGTCACCATACTCCTACAATGAGCAGTTCTTC.

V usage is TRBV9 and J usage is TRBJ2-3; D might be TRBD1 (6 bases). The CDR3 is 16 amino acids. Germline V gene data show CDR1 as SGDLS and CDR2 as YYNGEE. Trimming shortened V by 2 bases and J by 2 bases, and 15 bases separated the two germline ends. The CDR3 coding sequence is TGTGCCAGCAGCGTCTCATCCGGGACAATCACAGATACGCAGTATTTT. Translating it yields CASSVSSGTITDTQYF.

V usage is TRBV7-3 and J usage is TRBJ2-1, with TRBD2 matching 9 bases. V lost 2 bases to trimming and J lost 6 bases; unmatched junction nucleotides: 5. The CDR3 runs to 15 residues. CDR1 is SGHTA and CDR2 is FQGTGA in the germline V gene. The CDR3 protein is CASSLGGRAVNEQFF. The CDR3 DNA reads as TGTGCCAGCAGCTTAGGCGGGAGGGCCGTCAATGAGCAGTTCTTC.

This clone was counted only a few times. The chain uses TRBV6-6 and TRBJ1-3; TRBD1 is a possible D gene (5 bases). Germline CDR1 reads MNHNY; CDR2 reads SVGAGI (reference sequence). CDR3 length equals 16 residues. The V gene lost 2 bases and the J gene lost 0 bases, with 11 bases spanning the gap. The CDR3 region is CASSYTTGSSGNTIYF. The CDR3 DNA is TGTGCCAGCAGTTACACAACAGGAAGCTCTGGAAACACCATATATTTT.

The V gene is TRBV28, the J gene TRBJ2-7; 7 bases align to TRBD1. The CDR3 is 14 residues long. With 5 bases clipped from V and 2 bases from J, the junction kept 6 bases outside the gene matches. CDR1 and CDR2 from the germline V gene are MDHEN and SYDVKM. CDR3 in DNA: TGTGCCAGCAGTCCGGGGACAGTGGCCTACGAGCAGTACTTC. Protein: CASSPGTVAYEQYF.

The CDR3 reads CASSPPADRGIGYGYTF. Here the CDR3 DNA reads TGTGCCAGCAGCCCTCCTGCCGACAGGGGGATTGGCTATGGCTACACCTTC. The chain links TRBV7-9 to TRBJ1-2; 9 bases map to TRBD1. The CDR3 length is 17 residues. Germline assignment: CDR1 SEHNR and CDR2 FQNEAQ (reference sequence). Trimming at V came to 5 bases and at J to 4 bases, leaving 14 bases not matched to a gene.

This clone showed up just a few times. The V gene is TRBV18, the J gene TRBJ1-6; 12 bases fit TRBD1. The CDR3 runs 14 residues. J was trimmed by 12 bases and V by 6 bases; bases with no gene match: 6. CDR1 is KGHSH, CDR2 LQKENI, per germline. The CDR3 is CASSPGTGGEPLHF. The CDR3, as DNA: TGTGCCAGCTCGCCCGGGACAGGGGGCGAACCCCTCCACTTT.

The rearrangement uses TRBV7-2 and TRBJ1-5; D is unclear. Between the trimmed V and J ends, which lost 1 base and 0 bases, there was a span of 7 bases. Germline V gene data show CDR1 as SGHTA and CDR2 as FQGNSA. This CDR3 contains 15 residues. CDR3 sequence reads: CASSLVRGSNQPQHF. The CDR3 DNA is TGTGCCAGCAGCTTAGTTCGGGGTAGCAATCAGCCCCAGCATTTT.

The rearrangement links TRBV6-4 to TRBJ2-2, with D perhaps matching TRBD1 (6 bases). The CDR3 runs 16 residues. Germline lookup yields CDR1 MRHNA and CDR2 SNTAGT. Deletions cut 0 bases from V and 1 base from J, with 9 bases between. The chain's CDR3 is CASSDSPGQNTGELFF. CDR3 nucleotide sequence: TGTGCCAGCAGTGACTCGCCGGGACAGAACACCGGGGAGCTGTTTTTT.

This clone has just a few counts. CDR3 sequence (DNA): TGTGCCAGCAGCCAACTCGTGGGGCCCGACAATGAGCAGTTCTTC. Translating it yields CASSQLVGPDNEQFF. The chain employs TRBV5-4 and TRBJ2-1, with D possibly matching TRBD1 (5 bases). The CDR3 is 15 amino acids. Germline CDR1 and CDR2: SGHNT and YYREEE (reference sequence). With 4 bases removed from V and 5 bases from J, the gap between germline ends came to 16 bases. Drawing the rest from reference TRBV5-4 and TRBJ2-1, the complete variable domain is ETGVTQSPTHLIKTRGQQVTLRCSSQSGHNTVSWYQQALGQGPQFIFQYYREEENGRGNFPPRFSGLQFPNYSSELNVNALELDDSALYLCASSQLVGPDNEQFFGPGTRLTVL.

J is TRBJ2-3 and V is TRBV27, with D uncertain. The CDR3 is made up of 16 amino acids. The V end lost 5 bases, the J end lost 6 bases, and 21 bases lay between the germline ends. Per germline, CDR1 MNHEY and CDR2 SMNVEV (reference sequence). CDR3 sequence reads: CASSPPVAPEMDTQYF. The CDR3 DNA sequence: TGTGCCAGCAGTCCCCCAGTAGCCCCGGAGATGGATACGCAGTATTTT.

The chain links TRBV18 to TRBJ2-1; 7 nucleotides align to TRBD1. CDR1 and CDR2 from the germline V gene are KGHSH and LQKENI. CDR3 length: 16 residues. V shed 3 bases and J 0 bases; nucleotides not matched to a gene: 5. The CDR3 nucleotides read TGTGCCAGCTCACCCACAGGGGACAGCTCCTACAATGAGCAGTTCTTC. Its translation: CASSPTGDSSYNEQFF.

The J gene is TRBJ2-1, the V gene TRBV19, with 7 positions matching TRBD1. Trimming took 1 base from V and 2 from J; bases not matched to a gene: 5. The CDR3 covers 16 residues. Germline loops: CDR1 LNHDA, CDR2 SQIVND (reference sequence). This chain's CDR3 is CASSIAGTATYNEQFF. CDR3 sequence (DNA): TGTGCCAGTAGTATAGCCGGGACAGCTACCTACAATGAGCAGTTCTTC.

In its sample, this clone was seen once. In DNA form, the CDR3 reads TGCGCCAGCAGCCAAGTAACCGCGGGGGAGGAAAAACTGTTTTTT. Amino acid sequence: CASSQVTAGEEKLFF. The J gene is TRBJ1-4, the V gene TRBV4-1, with D possibly TRBD1 on 5 matching bases. Germline V gene data show CDR1 as MGHRA and CDR2 as YSYEKL. The CDR3 loop spans 15 amino acids. V was pared by 1 base and J by 8 bases, with 14 bases between.

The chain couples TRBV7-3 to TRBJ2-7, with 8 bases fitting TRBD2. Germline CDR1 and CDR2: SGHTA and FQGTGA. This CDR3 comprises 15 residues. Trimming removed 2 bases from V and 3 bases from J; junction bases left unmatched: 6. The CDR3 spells CASSLGTGGHYEQYF. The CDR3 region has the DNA TGTGCCAGCAGCTTAGGAACGGGAGGGCACTACGAGCAGTACTTC.

In nucleotides, the CDR3 is TGTGCCAGCAGTGTTGAGGGGGGGAACAATCAGCCCCAGCATTTT. Translated, it gives CASSVEGGNNQPQHF. The gene calls are TRBV5-5 and TRBJ1-5, with a weak D call TRBD1 (6 bases). V was pared by 5 bases and J by 3 bases, with 15 bases between. The CDR3 spans 15 residues. Germline assignment: CDR1 SGHKS and CDR2 YYEKEE (reference sequence).

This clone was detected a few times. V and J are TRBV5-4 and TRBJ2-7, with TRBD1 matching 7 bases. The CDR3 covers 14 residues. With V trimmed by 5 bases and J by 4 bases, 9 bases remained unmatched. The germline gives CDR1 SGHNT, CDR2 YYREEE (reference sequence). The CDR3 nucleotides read TGTGCCAGCAGGGACTCAGGGACAGCTTACGAGCAGTACTTC. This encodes CASRDSGTAYEQYF.

This chain's CDR3 is CASSLGEKRSGGERGYYNEQFF. CDR3 DNA sequence: TGCGCCAGCAGCTTGGGAGAGAAGAGGTCCGGCGGGGAACGGGGGTACTACAATGAGCAGTTCTTC. The genes are TRBV5-1 and TRBJ2-1; tentatively, D is TRBD2 (6 bases). The germline V and J ends were trimmed by 0 bases and 3 bases, with 31 bases remaining between them. The CDR3 is 22 amino acids. The germline gives CDR1 SGHRS, CDR2 YFSETQ.